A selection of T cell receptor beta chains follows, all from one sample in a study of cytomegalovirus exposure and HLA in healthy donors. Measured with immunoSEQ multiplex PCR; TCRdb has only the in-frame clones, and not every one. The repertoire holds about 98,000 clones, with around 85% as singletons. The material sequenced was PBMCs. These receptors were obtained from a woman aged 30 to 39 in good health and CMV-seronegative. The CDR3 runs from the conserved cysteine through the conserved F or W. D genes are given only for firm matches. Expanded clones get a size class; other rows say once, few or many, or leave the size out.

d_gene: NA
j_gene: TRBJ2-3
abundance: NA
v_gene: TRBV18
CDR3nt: TGTGCCAGCTCACCAAGTTTGGCCTCTAGCACAGATACGCAGTATTTT
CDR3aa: CASSPSLASSTDTQYF

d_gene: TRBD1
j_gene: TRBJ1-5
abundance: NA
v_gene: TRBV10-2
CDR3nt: TGCGCCAGCAGTGATTCCCACAGGGGTAATCAGCCCCAGCATTTT
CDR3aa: CASSDSHRGNQPQHF

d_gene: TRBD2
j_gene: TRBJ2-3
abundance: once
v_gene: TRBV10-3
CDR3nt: TGTGCCATCAGTGAGTCGAACAGCGGGGGCACAGATACGCAGTATTTT
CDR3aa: CAISESNSGGTDTQYF

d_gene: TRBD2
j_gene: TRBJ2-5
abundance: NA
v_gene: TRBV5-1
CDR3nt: TGCGCCAGCAGCTTGGCCTTAGCGGGAGAGGGGACCCAGTACTTC
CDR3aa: CASSLALAGEGTQYF

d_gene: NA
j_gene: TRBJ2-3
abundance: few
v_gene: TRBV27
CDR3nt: TGTGCCAGCAGTTTCCTCCGGGCAGATACGCAGTATTTT
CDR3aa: CASSFLRADTQYF

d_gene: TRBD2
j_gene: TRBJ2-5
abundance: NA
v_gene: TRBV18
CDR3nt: TGTGCCAGCTCACCTACGGCGGGGGGGCTTGAGACCCAGTACTTC
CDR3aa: CASSPTAGGLETQYF

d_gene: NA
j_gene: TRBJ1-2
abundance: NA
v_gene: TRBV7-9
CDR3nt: TGTGCCAGCACCCTTAGAGATGACTATGGCTACACCTTC
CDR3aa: CASTLRDDYGYTF

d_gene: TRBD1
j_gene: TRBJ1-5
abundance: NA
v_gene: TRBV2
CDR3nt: TGTGCCAGCAGAGAAACCGGGACAGGGACCCAGCCCCAGCATTTT
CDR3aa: CASRETGTGTQPQHF

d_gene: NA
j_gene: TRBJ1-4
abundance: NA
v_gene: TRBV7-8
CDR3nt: TGTGCCAGCAGCTTAGGGGGGCTTGGGGAAAAACTGTTTTTT
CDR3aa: CASSLGGLGEKLFF

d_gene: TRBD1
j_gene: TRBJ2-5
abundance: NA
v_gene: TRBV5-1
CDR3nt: TGCGCCAGCAGCCGAGACGGACAGGAGCAAGAGACCCAGTACTTC
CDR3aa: CASSRDGQEQETQYF

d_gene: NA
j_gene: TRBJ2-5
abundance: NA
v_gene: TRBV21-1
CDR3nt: TGTGCACCTGACAGGCGCCAGGGGGCGGAGACCCAGTACTTC
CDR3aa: CAPDRRQGAETQYF

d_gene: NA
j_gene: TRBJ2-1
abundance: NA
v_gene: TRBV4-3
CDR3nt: TGCGCCAGCAGCCAACGAAGAGGCGTAGACGCCTACAATGAGCAGTTCTTC
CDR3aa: CASSQRRGVDAYNEQFF

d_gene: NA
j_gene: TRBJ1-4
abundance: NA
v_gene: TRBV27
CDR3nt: TGTGCCAGCAGCCTAAAAGGGGACTCCAATAAAAAACTGTTTTTT
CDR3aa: CASSLKGDSNKKLFF

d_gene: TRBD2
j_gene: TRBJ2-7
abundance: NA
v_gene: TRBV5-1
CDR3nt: TGCGCCAGCAGCTTCGGGCTAGCGGGAGATCTTTCCTACGAGCAGTACTTC
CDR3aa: CASSFGLAGDLSYEQYF

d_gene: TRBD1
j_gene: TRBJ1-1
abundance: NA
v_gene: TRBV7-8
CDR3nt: TGTGCCAGCAGCTTGTACAGGGGGCTGGTCGACACTGAAGCTTTCTTT
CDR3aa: CASSLYRGLVDTEAFF

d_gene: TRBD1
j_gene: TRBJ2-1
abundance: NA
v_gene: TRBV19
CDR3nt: TGTGCCAGTAGCCGGACAGGGGCCGGGAGGAATGAGCAGTTCTTC
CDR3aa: CASSRTGAGRNEQFF

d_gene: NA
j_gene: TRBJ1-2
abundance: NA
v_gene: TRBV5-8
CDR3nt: TGTGCCAGCAGCCTAGGAGGGCATCTAGTAGGCTACACCTTC
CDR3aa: CASSLGGHLVGYTF

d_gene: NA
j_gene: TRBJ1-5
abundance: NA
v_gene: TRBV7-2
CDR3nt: TGTGCCAGCAGCTTAGAGCCCAACCGGCCCCAGCATTTT
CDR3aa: CASSLEPNRPQHF

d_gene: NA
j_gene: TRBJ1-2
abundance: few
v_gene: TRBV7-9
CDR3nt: TGTGCCAGCAGCTTACAGGGTGGCTACACCTTC
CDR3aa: CASSLQGGYTF

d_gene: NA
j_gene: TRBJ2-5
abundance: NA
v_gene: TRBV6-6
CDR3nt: TGTGCCAGCAGTTACTCCTATACCCAGTACTTC
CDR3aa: CASSYSYTQYF

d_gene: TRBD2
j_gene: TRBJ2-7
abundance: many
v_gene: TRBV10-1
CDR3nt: TGCGCCAGCGGGCGACGGGAGGGCCGTGCCGAGCAGTACTTC
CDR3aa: CASGRREGRAEQYF

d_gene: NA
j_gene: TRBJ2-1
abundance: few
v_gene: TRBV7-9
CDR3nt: TGTGCCAGCAGCTTAAGTCTAGCGAGCTCCTACAATGAGCAGTTCTTC
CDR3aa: CASSLSLASSYNEQFF

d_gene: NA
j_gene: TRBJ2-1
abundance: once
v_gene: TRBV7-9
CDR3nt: TGTGCCAGCAGCTTTCCCGGACAGTTCTACAATGAGCAGTTCTTC
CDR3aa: CASSFPGQFYNEQFF

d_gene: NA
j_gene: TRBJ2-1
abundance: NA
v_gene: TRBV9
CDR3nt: TGTGCCAGCAGCGTAGTAAGCGGAAGACAGTTCTTC
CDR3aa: CASSVVSGRQFF

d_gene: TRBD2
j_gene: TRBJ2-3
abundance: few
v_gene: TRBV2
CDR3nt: TGTGCCAGCCAGACTAGCGGAGCTAGCACAGATACGCAGTATTTT
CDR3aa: CASQTSGASTDTQYF

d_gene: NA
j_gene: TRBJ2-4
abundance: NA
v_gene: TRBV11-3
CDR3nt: TGTGCCAGCAGCTTAGAGGTGAGCTTCCTAGGAAACATTCAGTACTTC
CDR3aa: CASSLEVSFLGNIQYF

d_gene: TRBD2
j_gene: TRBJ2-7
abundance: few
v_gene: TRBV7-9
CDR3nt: TGTGCCAGCAGCCTCAGAGGGGCTAGCGGGAGTTACGAGCAGTACTTC
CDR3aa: CASSLRGASGSYEQYF

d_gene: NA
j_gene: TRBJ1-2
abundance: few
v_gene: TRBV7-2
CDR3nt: TGTGCCAGCAGCTTCCAGGGGATCGATGGCTACACCTTC
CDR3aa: CASSFQGIDGYTF

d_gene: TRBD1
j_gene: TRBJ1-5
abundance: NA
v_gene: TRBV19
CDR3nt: TGTGCCAGTAGTCGACAGGGTGATTTTGTTCAGCCCCAGCATTTT
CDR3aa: CASSRQGDFVQPQHF

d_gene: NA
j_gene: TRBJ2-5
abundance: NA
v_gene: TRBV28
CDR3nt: TGTGCCAGCAGTAGATCCAGGGGTCAAGAGACCCAGTACTTC
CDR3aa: CASSRSRGQETQYF

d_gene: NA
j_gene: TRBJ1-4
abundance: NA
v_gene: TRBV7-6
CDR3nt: TGTGCCAGCAGCTTAGCGGGCCCCGCGTCGAATGAAAAACTGTTTTTT
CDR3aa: CASSLAGPASNEKLFF

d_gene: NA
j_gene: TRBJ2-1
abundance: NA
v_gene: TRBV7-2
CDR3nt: TGTGCCAGCAGCATCAGACTTGTCAATGAGCAGTTCTTC
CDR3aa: CASSIRLVNEQFF

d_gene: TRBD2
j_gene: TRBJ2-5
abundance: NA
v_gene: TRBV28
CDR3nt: TGTGCCAGCAGTCCCCCGACTAGCGGCCAAGAGACCCAGTACTTC
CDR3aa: CASSPPTSGQETQYF

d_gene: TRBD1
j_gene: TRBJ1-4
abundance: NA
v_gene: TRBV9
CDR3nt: TGTGCCAGCAGCGTAGCTGAGGGACAGGGCTTTGCAACTAATGAAAAACTGTTTTTT
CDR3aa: CASSVAEGQGFATNEKLFF

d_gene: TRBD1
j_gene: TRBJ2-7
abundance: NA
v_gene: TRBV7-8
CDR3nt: TGTGCCAGCCGGACAGGGAGATTTACCTACGAGCAGTACTTC
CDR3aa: CASRTGRFTYEQYF

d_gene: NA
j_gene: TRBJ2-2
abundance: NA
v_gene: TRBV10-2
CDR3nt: TGCGCCAGCAGGGATGGGCTTGGCACCGGGGAGCTGTTTTTT
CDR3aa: CASRDGLGTGELFF

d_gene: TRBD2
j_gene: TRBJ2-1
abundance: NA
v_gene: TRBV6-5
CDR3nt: TGTGCCAGCAGTTACTCCGAGACTAGCAGTAATGAGCAGTTCTTC
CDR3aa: CASSYSETSSNEQFF

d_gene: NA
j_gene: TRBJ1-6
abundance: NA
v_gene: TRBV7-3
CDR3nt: TGTGCCAGCAGCTTGCAGGGATCCAATTCACCCCTCCACTTT
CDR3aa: CASSLQGSNSPLHF

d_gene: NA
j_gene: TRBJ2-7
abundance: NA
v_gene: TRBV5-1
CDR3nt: TGCGCCAGCAGTATCGACAGGAGCGAGCAGTACTTC
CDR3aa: CASSIDRSEQYF

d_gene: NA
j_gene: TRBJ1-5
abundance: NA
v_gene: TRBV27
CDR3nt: TGTGCCAGCAGGCCCCGGGGGGAGGCTTATAGCAATCAGCCCCAGCATTTT
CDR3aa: CASRPRGEAYSNQPQHF

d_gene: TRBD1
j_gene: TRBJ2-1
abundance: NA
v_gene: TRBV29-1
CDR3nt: TGCAGCGTTGCCGGACAGGGAAGGGATGAGCAGTTCTTC
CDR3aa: CSVAGQGRDEQFF

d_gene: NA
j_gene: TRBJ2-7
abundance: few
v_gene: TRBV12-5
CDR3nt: TGTGCTAGTGGTTTCCTCGGGACAATATCCTACGAGCAGTACTTC
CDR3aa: CASGFLGTISYEQYF

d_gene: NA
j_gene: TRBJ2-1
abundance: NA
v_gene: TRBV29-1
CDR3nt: TGCAGCGTTTACGGTCCAAATGAGCAGTTCTTC
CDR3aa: CSVYGPNEQFF

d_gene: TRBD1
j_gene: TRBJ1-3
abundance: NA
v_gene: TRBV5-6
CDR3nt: TGTGCCAGCAGCTCTACAGGGGACCGAAACACCATATATTTT
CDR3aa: CASSSTGDRNTIYF

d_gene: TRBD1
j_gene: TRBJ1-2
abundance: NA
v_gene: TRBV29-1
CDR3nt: TGCAGCGCCCCACGACCGGGACAGCAAGGCTATGGCTACACCTTC
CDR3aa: CSAPRPGQQGYGYTF

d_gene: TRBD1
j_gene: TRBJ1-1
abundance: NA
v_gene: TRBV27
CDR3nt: TGTGCCAGCAGCAGGTCCACAGGGGTGTCAATGAACACTGAAGCTTTCTTT
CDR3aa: CASSRSTGVSMNTEAFF

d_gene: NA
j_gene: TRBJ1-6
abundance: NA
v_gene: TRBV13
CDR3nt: TGTGCCAGCAGCTTACAGGTGTCACCCCTCCACTTT
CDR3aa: CASSLQVSPLHF

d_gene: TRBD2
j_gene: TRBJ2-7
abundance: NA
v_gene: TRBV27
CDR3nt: TGTGCCAGCAGCCCTCAGGTAATAGCGGGGGTATTCTACGAGCAGTACTTC
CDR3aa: CASSPQVIAGVFYEQYF

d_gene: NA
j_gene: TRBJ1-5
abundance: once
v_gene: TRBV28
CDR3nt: TGTGCCAGCAGCGTAGCCAATCAGCCCCAGCATTTT
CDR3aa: CASSVANQPQHF

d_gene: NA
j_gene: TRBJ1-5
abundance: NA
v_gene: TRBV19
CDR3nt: TGTGCCAGTAGTACCCTTTCGCATTTT
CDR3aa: CASSTLSHF

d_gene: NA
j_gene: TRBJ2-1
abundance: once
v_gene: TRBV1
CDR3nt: TGCACCGACCCCCCCCCACGACTAGCGGGGGGCGACTGCTCCTACAATGAGCAGTTCTTC
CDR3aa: CTDPPPRLAGGDCSYNEQFF

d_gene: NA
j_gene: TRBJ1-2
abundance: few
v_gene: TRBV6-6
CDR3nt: TGTGCCAGCAGTTACGCCGGGACTGGTGACTACACCTTC
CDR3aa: CASSYAGTGDYTF